This T cell receptor beta chain appears in the sequencing data of a study of T cells in localized non-small cell lung cancer. Study-wide points: Owing to sequencing of a solitary tumor region, heterogeneity cannot be discounted. Detection in adjacent lung was observed for a median around 59 of the top 100 tumor clones. Overall survival was longer when the density of T cells in the blood was higher.

Per the germline V gene, CDR1 is SGHTA and CDR2 is FQGNSA. The CDR3 has 14 residues. V lost 5 bases to trimming and J lost 5 bases; unmatched junction nucleotides: 8. This clone was observed a few times. What it recognizes is unknown. The method was immunoSEQ multiplex PCR; TCRdb's version includes in-frame clones alone and lacks a portion of them. The table includes under 35,000 clones, around 93% detected once. Here the sequenced sample was peripheral blood mononuclear cells, taken before any cancer treatment. This sequence originates from a female donor of 60 years or more with stage II lung adenocarcinoma. The V gene is TRBV7-2, the J gene TRBJ2-7, with TRBD1 matching 8 bases. CDR3 nucleotides: TGTGCCAGCAGCCGAGGACAGGGTAGGAACGAGCAGTACTTC. It translates to CASSRGQGRNEQYF.